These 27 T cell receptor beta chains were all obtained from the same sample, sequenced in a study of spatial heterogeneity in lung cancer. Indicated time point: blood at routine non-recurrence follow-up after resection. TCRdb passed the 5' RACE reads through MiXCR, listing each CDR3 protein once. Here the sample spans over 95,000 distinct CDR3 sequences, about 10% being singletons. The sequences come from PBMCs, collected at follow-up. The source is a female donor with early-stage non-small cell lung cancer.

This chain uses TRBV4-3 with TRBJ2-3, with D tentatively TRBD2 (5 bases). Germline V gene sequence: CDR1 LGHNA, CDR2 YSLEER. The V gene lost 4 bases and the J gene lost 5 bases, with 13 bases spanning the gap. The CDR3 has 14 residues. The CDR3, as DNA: TGCGCCAGCAGCCGCAAACCTGGGAGAGATACGCAGTATTTT. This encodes CASSRKPGRDTQYF.

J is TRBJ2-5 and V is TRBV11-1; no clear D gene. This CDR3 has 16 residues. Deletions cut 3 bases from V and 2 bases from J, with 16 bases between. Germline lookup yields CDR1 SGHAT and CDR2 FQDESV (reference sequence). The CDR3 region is CASSFNPSSIQETQYF. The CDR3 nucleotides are TGTGCCAGCAGCTTCAACCCAAGCAGCATACAAGAGACCCAGTACTTC. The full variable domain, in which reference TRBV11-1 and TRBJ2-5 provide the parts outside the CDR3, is EAEVAQSPRYKITEKSQAVAFWCDPISGHATLYWYRQILGQGPELLVQFQDESVVDDSQLPKDRFSAERLKGVDSTLKIQPAELGDSAMYLCASSFNPSSIQETQYFGPGTRLLVL.

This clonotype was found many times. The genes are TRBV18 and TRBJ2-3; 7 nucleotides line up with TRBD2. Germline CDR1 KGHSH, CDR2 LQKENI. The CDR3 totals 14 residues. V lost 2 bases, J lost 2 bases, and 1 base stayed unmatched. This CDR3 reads CASSPAGATDTQYF. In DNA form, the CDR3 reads TGTGCCAGCTCACCAGCGGGAGCCACAGATACGCAGTATTTT.

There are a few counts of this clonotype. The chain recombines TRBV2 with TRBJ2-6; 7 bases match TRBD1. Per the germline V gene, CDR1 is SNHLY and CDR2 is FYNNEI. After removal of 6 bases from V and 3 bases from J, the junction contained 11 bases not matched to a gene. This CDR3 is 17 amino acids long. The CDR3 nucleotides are TGTGCCAGCAGGCAACCCGGGACAGCTAATGGGGCCAACGTCCTGACTTTC. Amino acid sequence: CASRQPGTANGANVLTF.

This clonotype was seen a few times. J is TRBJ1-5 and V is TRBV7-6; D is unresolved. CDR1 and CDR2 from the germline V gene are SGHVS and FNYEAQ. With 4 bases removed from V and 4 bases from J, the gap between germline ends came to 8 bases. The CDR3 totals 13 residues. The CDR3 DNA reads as TGTGCCAGCAGCTCTAGCCTTAATCAGCCCCAGCATTTT. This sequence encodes CASSSSLNQPQHF.

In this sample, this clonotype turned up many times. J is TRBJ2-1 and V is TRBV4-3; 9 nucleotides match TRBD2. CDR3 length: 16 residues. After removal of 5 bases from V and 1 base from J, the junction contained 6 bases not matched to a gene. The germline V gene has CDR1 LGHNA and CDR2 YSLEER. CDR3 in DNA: TGCGCCAGCAGCTCAAAAGCGGGAGGATCCTACAATGAGCAGTTCTTC. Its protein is CASSSKAGGSYNEQFF.

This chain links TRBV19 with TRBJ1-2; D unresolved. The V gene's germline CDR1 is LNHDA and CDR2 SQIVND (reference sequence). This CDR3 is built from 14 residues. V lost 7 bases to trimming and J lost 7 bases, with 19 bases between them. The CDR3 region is CASTPNLSGGGYTF. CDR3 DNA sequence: TGTGCCAGTACTCCTAACCTCAGCGGCGGTGGCTACACCTTC.

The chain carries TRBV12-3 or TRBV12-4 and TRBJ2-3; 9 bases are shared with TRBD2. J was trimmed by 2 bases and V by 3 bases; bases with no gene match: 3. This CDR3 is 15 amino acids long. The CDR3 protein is CASSFLAGPTDTQYF. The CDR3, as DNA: TGTGCCAGCAGTTTCCTAGCGGGACCCACAGATACGCAGTATTTT.

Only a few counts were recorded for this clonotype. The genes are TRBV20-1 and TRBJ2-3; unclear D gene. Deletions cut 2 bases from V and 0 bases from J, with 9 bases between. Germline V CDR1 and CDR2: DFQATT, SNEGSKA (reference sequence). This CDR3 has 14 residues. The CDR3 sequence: CSARRRTSTDTQYF. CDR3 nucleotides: TGCAGTGCTAGACGACGGACCAGCACAGATACGCAGTATTTT.

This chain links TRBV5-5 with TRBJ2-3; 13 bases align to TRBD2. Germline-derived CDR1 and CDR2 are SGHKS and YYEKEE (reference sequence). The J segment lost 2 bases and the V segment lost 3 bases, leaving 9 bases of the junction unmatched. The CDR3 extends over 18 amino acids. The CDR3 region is CASSSGGLAGLNTDTQYF. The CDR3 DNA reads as TGTGCCAGCAGCTCTGGGGGACTAGCGGGACTCAACACAGATACGCAGTATTTT.

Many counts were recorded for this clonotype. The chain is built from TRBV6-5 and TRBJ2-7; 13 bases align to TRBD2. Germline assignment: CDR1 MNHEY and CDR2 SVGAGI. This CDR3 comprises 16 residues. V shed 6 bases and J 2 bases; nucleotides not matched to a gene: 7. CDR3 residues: CASRARGLAGPYEQYF. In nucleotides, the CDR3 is TGTGCCAGCAGGGCAAGGGGACTAGCGGGACCCTACGAGCAGTACTTC.

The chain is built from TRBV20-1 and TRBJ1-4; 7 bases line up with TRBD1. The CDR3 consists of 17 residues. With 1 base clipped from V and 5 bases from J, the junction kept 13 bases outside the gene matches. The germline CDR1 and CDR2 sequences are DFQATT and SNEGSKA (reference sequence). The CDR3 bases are TGCAGTGCTAGAGCCGACGTTTACAGGGGCCTAAATGAAAAACTGTTTTTT. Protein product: CSARADVYRGLNEKLFF.

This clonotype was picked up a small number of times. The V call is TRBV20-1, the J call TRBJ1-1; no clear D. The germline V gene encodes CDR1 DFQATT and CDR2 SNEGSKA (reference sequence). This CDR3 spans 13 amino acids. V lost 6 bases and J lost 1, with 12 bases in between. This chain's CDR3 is CSAGGLRNTEAFF. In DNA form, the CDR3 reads TGCAGTGCCGGCGGGCTTCGGAACACTGAAGCTTTCTTT.

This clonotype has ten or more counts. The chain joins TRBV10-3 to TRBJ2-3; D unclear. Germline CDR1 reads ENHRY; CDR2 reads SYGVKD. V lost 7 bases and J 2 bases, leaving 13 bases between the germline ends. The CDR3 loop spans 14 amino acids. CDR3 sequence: CAIKGYLDTDTQYF. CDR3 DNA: TGTGCCATCAAAGGCTATCTTGACACAGATACGCAGTATTTT.

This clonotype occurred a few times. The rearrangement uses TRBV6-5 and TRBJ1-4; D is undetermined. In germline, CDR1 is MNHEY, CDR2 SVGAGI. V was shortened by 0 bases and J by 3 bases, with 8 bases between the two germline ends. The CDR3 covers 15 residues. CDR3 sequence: CASSYSTRSNEKLFF. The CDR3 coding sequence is TGTGCCAGCAGTTACTCGACCAGGTCTAATGAAAAACTGTTTTTT.

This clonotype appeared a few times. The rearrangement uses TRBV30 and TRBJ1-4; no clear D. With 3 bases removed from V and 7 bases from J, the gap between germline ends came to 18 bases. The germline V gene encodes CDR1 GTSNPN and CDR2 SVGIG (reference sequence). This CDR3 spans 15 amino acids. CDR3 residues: CAWSRRTVRGEKLFF. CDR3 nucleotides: TGTGCCTGGAGCAGACGAACCGTCCGCGGTGAAAAACTGTTTTTT.

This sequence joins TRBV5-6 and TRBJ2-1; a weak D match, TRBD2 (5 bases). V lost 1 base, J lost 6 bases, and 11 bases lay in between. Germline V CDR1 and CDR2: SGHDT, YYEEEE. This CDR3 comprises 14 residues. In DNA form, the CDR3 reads TGTGCCAGCAGCTTGTTCGAGGGCCGCAATGAGCAGTTCTTC. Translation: CASSLFEGRNEQFF.

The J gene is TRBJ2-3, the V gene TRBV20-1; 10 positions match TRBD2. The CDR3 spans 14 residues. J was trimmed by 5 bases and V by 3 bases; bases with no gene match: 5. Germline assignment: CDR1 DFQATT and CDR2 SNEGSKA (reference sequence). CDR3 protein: CSARASGSLDTQYF. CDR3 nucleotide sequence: TGCAGTGCTAGGGCTAGCGGGAGCTTAGATACGCAGTATTTT.

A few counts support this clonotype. As DNA, the CDR3 is TGTGCCAGCAGCTTATTAGTGCAGAGGGGAGATACGCAGTATTTT. Translating gives CASSLLVQRGDTQYF. This rearrangement joins TRBV7-9 to TRBJ2-3; D is tentatively TRBD1 or TRBD2 (5 bases each). This CDR3 is 15 amino acids long. Germline CDR1 is SEHNR and CDR2 is FQNEAQ (reference sequence). Trimming stripped 2 bases from V and 5 bases from J, with 14 bases between. The full variable domain, rest sourced from reference TRBV7-9 and TRBJ2-3, is DTGVSQNPRHKITKRGQNVTFRCDPISEHNRLYWYRQTLGQGPEFLTYFQNEAQLEKSRLLSDRFSAERPKGSFSTLEIQRTEQGDSAMYLCASSLLVQRGDTQYFGPGTRLTVL.

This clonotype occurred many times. The CDR3 nucleotides are TGTGCCAGCAGTTTCGGGGGCCCGACCTCCTACGAGCAGTACTTC. Translation: CASSFGGPTSYEQYF. The genes are TRBV12-3 or TRBV12-4 and TRBJ2-7; D could derive from TRBD1 or TRBD2 (6 bases each). Trimming took 3 bases from V and 0 from J, leaving 12 bases between them. This CDR3 is 15 amino acids long.

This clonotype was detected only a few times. The CDR3 bases are TGTGCCAGCAGCTTAGTAAGGGTTGGGAGCACAGATACGCAGTATTTT. Translating gives CASSLVRVGSTDTQYF. The chain links TRBV7-2 to TRBJ2-3; D unresolved. Germline V CDR1 and CDR2: SGHTA, FQGNSA. Between the trimmed V and J ends, which lost 1 base and 0 bases, there was a span of 11 bases. CDR3 length: 16 residues.

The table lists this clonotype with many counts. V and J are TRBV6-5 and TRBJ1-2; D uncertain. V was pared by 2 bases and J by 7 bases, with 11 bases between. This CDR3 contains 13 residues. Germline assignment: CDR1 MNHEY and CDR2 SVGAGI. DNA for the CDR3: TGTGCCAGCAGTTACGGAACGTCGCGTGGCTACACCTTC. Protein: CASSYGTSRGYTF.

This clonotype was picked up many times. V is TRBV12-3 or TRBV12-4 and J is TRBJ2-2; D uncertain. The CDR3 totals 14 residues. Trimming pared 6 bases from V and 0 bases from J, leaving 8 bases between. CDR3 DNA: TGTGCCAGCAGCCGACGGACGAACACCGGGGAGCTGTTTTTT. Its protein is CASSRRTNTGELFF.

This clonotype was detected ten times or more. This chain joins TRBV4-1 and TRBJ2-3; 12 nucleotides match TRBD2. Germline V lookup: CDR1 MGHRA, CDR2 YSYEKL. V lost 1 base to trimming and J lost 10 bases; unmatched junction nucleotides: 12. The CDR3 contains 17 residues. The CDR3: CASSQVRVTSGRRSQYF. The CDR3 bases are TGCGCCAGCAGCCAAGTCAGAGTGACTAGCGGGAGAAGATCGCAGTATTTT.

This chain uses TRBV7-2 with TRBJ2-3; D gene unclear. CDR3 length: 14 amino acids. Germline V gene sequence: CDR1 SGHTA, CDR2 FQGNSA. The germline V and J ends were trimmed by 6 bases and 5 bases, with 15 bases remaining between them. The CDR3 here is CASRIVGTKDTQYF. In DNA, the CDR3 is TGTGCCAGCAGGATAGTGGGAACGAAAGATACGCAGTATTTT.

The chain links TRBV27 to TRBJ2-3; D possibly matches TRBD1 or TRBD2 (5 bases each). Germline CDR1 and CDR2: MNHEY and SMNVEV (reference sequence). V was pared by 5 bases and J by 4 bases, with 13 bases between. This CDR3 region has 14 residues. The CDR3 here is CASSPWGYADTQYF. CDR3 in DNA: TGTGCCAGCAGTCCTTGGGGGTATGCAGATACGCAGTATTTT.

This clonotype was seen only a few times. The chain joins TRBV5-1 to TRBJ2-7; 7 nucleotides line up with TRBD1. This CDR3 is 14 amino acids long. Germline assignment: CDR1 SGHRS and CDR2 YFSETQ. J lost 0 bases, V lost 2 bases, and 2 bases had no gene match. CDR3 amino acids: CASSFGDSSYEQYF. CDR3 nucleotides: TGCGCCAGCAGCTTTGGGGACAGCTCCTACGAGCAGTACTTC.